Below are 19 T cell receptor beta chains sequenced from a single sample in a study of OX40 agonist ivuxolimab in advanced cancers. Clones were sequenced by immunoSEQ multiplex PCR, and TCRdb holds only the in-frame ones, with some missing. The table shows about 39,000 clones, with roughly 90% occurring only once. Sequenced here: CD4+ or CD8+ T cells sorted from blood, sampled in a trial of the OX40 agonist ivuxolimab. The receptor set was obtained from an adult with an advanced solid tumor such as melanoma, head and neck, liver or kidney cancer.

The chain uses TRBV10-3 and TRBJ2-1; perhaps TRBD2 as D (6 bases). The CDR3 consists of 14 residues. The germline V gene encodes CDR1 ENHRY and CDR2 SYGVKD. The V end was cut by 10 bases, the J end by 4 bases, with 17 bases between. CDR3 in amino acids: CATRPLATYNEQFF. Written as DNA, the CDR3 is TGTGCCACACGGCCACTAGCTACATACAATGAGCAGTTCTTC.

This clone showed up just once. The chain has TRBV5-1 and TRBJ2-7, with 7 bases fitting TRBD2. This CDR3 has 13 residues. The V gene end was trimmed by 4 bases and the J gene end by 2 bases; junction bases not matched to a gene: 3. Germline V CDR1 and CDR2: SGHRS, YFSETQ. The CDR3 loop is CASSIGTTYEQYF. The CDR3, as DNA: TGCGCCAGCAGCATCGGGACTACCTACGAGCAGTACTTC. The complete variable domain, with remaining parts taken from reference TRBV5-1 and TRBJ2-7, reads KAGVTQTPRYLIKTRGQQVTLSCSPISGHRSVSWYQQTPGQGLQFLFEYFSETQRNKGNFPGRFSGRQFSNSRSEMNVSTLELGDSALYLCASSIGTTYEQYFGPGTRLTVT.

The V gene is TRBV6-5, the J gene TRBJ2-2; D unclear. Trimming removed 1 base from V and 2 bases from J, with 5 bases in between. This CDR3 is built from 14 residues. CDR1 is MNHEY, CDR2 SVGAGI, per germline. The CDR3 DNA reads TGTGCCAGCAGTTACTTCCGAAACACCGGGGAGCTGTTTTTT. It codes for CASSYFRNTGELFF.

V usage is TRBV7-2 and J usage is TRBJ1-3; D is uncertain. The CDR3 runs 14 residues. Germline CDR1 reads SGHTA; CDR2 reads FQGNSA. CDR3 in DNA: TGTGCTGGGTCTACGGGGTTCTCTGGAAACACCATATATTTT. Translated: CAGSTGFSGNTIYF.

This chain uses TRBV5-6 with TRBJ2-7; tentatively, D is TRBD2 (5 bases). CDR3 length: 13 amino acids. Trimming shortened V by 4 bases and J by 6 bases, and 14 bases separated the two germline ends. Germline CDR1 and CDR2: SGHDT and YYEEEE. The CDR3 coding sequence is TGTGCCAGCAGCCCCAGCGGTTTCGTCGAGCAGTACTTC. This encodes CASSPSGFVEQYF.

This clone was picked up one time. CDR3 coding DNA: TGTGCCAGCAGCTTAGGCGGGGTCACTGAAGCTTTCTTT. This gives the protein CASSLGGVTEAFF. The V call is TRBV7-9, the J call TRBJ1-1; D is unclear. Germline V lookup: CDR1 SEHNR, CDR2 FQNEAQ (reference sequence). The V gene lost 1 base and the J gene lost 4 bases, with 7 bases spanning the gap. The CDR3 spans 13 residues. The whole variable domain, filled in from reference TRBV7-9 and TRBJ1-1, reads DTGVSQNPRHKITKRGQNVTFRCDPISEHNRLYWYRQTLGQGPEFLTYFQNEAQLEKSRLLSDRFSAERPKGSFSTLEIQRTEQGDSAMYLCASSLGGVTEAFFGQGTRLTVV.

This chain connects TRBV19 to TRBJ1-2; D not resolved. Germline-derived CDR1 and CDR2 are LNHDA and SQIVND (reference sequence). This CDR3 comprises 13 residues. Trimming pared 5 bases from V and 5 bases from J, leaving 12 bases between. Written as DNA, the CDR3 is TGTGCCAGTAGTGATACTCCAACTTATGGCTACACCTTC. It is translated as CASSDTPTYGYTF. Filled out from reference TRBV19 and TRBJ1-2, the complete variable domain reads DGGITQSPKYLFRKEGQNVTLSCEQNLNHDAMYWYRQDPGQGLRLIYYSQIVNDFQKGDIAEGYSVSREKKESFPLTVTSAQKNPTAFYLCASSDTPTYGYTFGSGTRLTVV.

This chain joins TRBV28 and TRBJ2-7; unclear D gene. CDR3 size: 10 residues. Germline CDR1 MDHEN, CDR2 SYDVKM. Trimming removed 4 bases at V and 7 bases at J, with 5 bases between. The CDR3 nucleotides are TGTGCCAGCAGTTCGACGGAGCAGTACTTC. This translates into CASSSTEQYF.

The chain joins TRBV5-6 to TRBJ2-1; maybe TRBD2 (5 bases). V lost 4 bases and J 9 bases, leaving 17 bases between the germline ends. The CDR3 covers 14 residues. The V gene's germline CDR1 is SGHDT and CDR2 YYEEEE. In nucleotides, the CDR3 is TGTGCCAGCAGCCTCCTCCCCCCGGGGAGTGAGCAGTTCTTC. It codes for CASSLLPPGSEQFF.

This CDR3 reads CASSHRGGNEQFF. CDR3 nucleotides: TGTGCCAGCAGCCACAGGGGAGGAAATGAGCAGTTCTTC. J is TRBJ2-1 and V is TRBV7-6, with TRBD1 as a possible D gene (7 bases). This CDR3 is 13 amino acids long. Germline CDR1 is SGHVS and CDR2 is FNYEAQ. V was clipped by 5 bases and J by 7 bases, with 12 bases between them. Looking up the rest from reference TRBV7-6 and TRBJ2-1 gives the full variable domain: GAGVSQSPRYKVTKRGQDVALRCDPISGHVSLYWYRQALGQGPEFLTYFNYEAQQDKSGLPNDRFSAERPEGSISTLTIQRTEQRDSAMYRCASSHRGGNEQFFGPGTRLTVL.

V usage is TRBV12-2 and J usage is TRBJ1-1. TRBV12-2 is deemed a pseudogene. The CDR3 length is 19 residues. CDR3 sequence (DNA): TGTGCAAGTCGCTTGAGAAAGACCGGGCCTCTGCGGGGTAACACTGAAGCTTTCTTT. Translation: CASRLRKTGPLRGNTEAFF.

V usage is TRBV7-9 and J usage is TRBJ2-7; 9 bases are shared with TRBD2. The CDR3 length is 15 residues. The ends lost 2 bases at V and 5 bases at J; junction bases unmatched: 7. Germline values: CDR1 SEHNR, CDR2 FQNEAQ (reference sequence). The CDR3 DNA sequence: TGTGCCAGCAGCTTATTTAGCGGGAGAGGGGACGAGCAGTACTTC. Its translation is CASSLFSGRGDEQYF.

This rearrangement joins TRBV30 to TRBJ2-7, with D possibly matching TRBD1 (5 bases). This CDR3 spans 11 amino acids. Germline CDR1 GTSNPN, CDR2 SVGIG (reference sequence). V was clipped by 3 bases and J by 3 bases, with 6 bases between them. The DNA for the CDR3 is TGTGCCTGGAGCGACAGCTACGAGCAGTACTTC. Protein product: CAWSDSYEQYF.

The chain links TRBV19 to TRBJ2-7; the D is unclear. The CDR3 spans 13 residues. V dropped 5 bases and J dropped 5 bases, with 13 bases sitting between them. Germline loops: CDR1 LNHDA, CDR2 SQIVND (reference sequence). The CDR3 nucleotides are TGTGCCAGTAGTGTAAAGGCAATGGACGAGCAGTACTTC. Amino acids: CASSVKAMDEQYF.

V usage is TRBV7-8 and J usage is TRBJ2-1, with TRBD2 matching over 7 bases. The CDR3 loop spans 14 amino acids. Losses at the gene ends were 1 base for V and 4 bases for J; bases not matched to a gene: 1. Germline values: CDR1 SGHVS, CDR2 FQNEAQ. The CDR3 is CASSLGREYNEQFF. Written as DNA, the CDR3 is TGTGCCAGCAGCTTAGGGCGGGAGTACAATGAGCAGTTCTTC. The complete variable domain, with remaining parts taken from reference TRBV7-8 and TRBJ2-1, reads GAGVSQSPRYKVAKRGQDVALRCDPISGHVSLFWYQQALGQGPEFLTYFQNEAQLDKSGLPSDRFFAERPEGSVSTLKIQRTQQEDSAVYLCASSLGREYNEQFFGPGTRLTVL.

This rearrangement joins TRBV11-3 to TRBJ2-7, with 7 bases identical to TRBD2. The J segment lost 6 bases and the V segment lost 2 bases, leaving 7 bases of the junction unmatched. There are 14 residues in the CDR3. Looked up from germline, CDR1 is SGHNT and CDR2 is YENEEA. CDR3 amino acids: CASSLTAGAREQYF. For the CDR3, the DNA is TGTGCCAGCAGCTTAACGGCGGGAGCTCGCGAGCAGTACTTC.

This chain's CDR3 is CASSAGVRYEQYF. DNA of the CDR3: TGTGCCAGCAGTGCCGGCGTGAGATACGAGCAGTACTTC. The chain carries TRBV6-5 and TRBJ2-7, with D uncertain. The CDR3 is made up of 13 amino acids. Deletions cut 5 bases from V and 4 bases from J, with 12 bases between. Germline V gives CDR1 MNHEY, CDR2 SVGAGI.

The chain employs TRBV9 and TRBJ2-1; D perhaps matches TRBD1 (6 bases). Germline CDR1 is SGDLS and CDR2 is YYNGEE. With 6 bases removed from V and 5 bases from J, the gap between germline ends came to 24 bases. The CDR3 covers 17 residues. CDR3 bases: TGTGCCAGCAATCATCAAAAAGGCAGGGGATCGGACAATGAGCAGTTCTTC. Its protein is CASNHQKGRGSDNEQFF.

This chain joins TRBV6-6 and TRBJ2-5; TRBD1 matches 12 bases. The CDR3 totals 14 residues. The ends lost 8 bases at V and 5 bases at J; junction bases unmatched: 6. CDR1 and CDR2 from the germline V gene are MNHNY and SVGAGI (reference sequence). The CDR3, as DNA: TGTGCCAGCCGGGACAGGGGGCTGGGGGAGACCCAGTACTTC. Translating it yields CASRDRGLGETQYF.